This T cell receptor beta chain was profiled in a study of cytomegalovirus exposure and HLA in healthy donors. Study-wide points: Presence/absence results assume similar sequencing depth per donor, which may not hold. In vitro work confirmed that three CMV-associated chains recognize CMV antigens. In an earlier analysis, about 87% or about 30%: the productive usage of most TCR beta V segments. In a later analysis, at a false discovery rate of 0.05, 15,000 to 20,000 TCR beta sequences were associated with HLA alleles.

PCR involved 60 Vbeta and 13 Jbeta primers. Produced via immunoSEQ multiplex PCR; TCRdb's table is partial and in-frame only. The sample consists of nearly 110,000 clones, 60% to 80% of them appearing once. The germline CDR1 and CDR2 sequences are SNHLY and FYNNEI. V shed 7 bases and J shed 3 bases, with 15 bases lying between them. The CDR3 consists of 15 residues. Details on this clone: No antigen is known for it.

This receptor was taken from a boy aged 10-17 years in good health and CMV-seronegative. Sequenced input: PBMCs. This chain connects TRBV2 to TRBJ2-2; maybe TRBD1 (6 bases). CDR3 amino acids: CASTPGAIYTGELFF. CDR3 in DNA: TGTGCCAGCACCCCAGGGGCTATTTACACCGGGGAGCTGTTTTTT.